This TCR beta chain derives from a study of blood T cell repertoires in COVID-19 (dated by TCRdb to between 2020 and 2021). In terms of the full investigation: The collaborator samples originated in the United States, Italy and Spain and spanned the acute and convalescent phases of COVID-19. The material from the prospective study consisted of cDNA or gDNA derived from T cells, B-cell-depleted T cells, or PBMCs. Subjects who had been exposed to COVID-19, were actively infected with it, or had recovered from it provided the deeply sampled blood TCRbeta repertoires that made up the dataset. A freely available public database, intended as a resource for researchers studying the immune response to SARS-CoV-2, is where the repertoires were released. Samples came from the ongoing ImmuneRACE study (first 160 participants) plus 1,254 subjects from 6 global collaborators. Sample metadata almost always included a de-identified subject ID, COVID-19 status, age in years and sex. Where available, HLA class I and class II types were obtained from metadata supplied by the sample provider rather than from assay-based typing.

The CDR3 goes from the cysteine to the phenylalanine over 12 residues. Just the 36-base CDR3 DNA is kept, in frame starting at base 1. V loses 1 base, J loses 8 bases, and the germline ends lie 8 bases apart. CDR1 and CDR2 are drawn from the germline V gene: SNHLY, FYNNEI. In Seattle, one collaborating source enrolled patients while the infection was active and tracked those patients longitudinally over the course of disease. Whole blood was collected in K2EDTA tubes by collaborating institutions according to the institutions' own protocols. For TCRbeta analysis, collaborator samples were shipped as frozen whole blood, as isolated PBMCs, or as DNA extracted from either sample type. This clone was observed a handful of times. Its antigen is not yet known. Qualities for individual bases were not recorded, and no much larger clone is one base off. The immunoSEQ Assay, a bias-controlled multiplex PCR, was used to amplify TCRbeta CDR3 regions from genomic DNA. Per the original workflow: The number of nucleated cells in each sample was estimated by amplification of reference gene primers within the assay. Sequence reads were collapsed and filtered to measure the absolute abundance of every unique TCRbeta CDR3 rearrangement. For each sample, productive Simpson clonality was calculated as the square root of Simpson's diversity index across productive rearrangements. Imported from immuneACCESS, the table was reduced by TCRdb to in-frame sequences with V and J called. These copies leave out some clones; in studies compared against another copy, an unresolved V gene accounts for under half, and the cause of the remainder is not known. V, J and clone size were drawn from that table, and D and trimming were deduced from the DNA. The sample profile shows 300,000 to 450,000 clones; around 92% of them were found once. Of the sample, about 3% falls within the top ten clones.

General findings and caveats noted by the study authors: Clinical and demographic metadata were provided uncurated, with the amount varying by source and participant.

The sequencing sample was made of peripheral blood. This TCR was recovered from a woman in her twenties or thirties with COVID-19, enrolled during active disease. The chain joins TRBV2 to TRBJ1-2, with the identity of the D gene unclear. The base sequence is TGTGCCAGCAGTGAAGGGTTGAGGGGCTACACCTTC. Protein translation: CASSEGLRGYTF.